This T cell receptor beta chain was sequenced during a study of T cell responses to AZD1222 COVID-19 vaccine. Study-level findings and limits: Mostly white British, mostly female donors; authors suggested clonal diversity may be underestimated. CD4 TCRs associated with vaccination spanned spike, dominating at 160-218 and 743-854.

With respect to this clone: Antigen specificity is unknown.

V was pared by 7 bases and J by 8 bases, with 18 bases between. The CDR3 is 15 residues long. The V gene's germline CDR1 is MNHEY and CDR2 SVGAGI. Profiling relied on immunoSEQ multiplex PCR, and the TCRdb table lists in-frame clones only, not all of them. The sample consists of some 190,000 clones, 80% to 90% of them appearing once. The rearrangement links TRBV6-5 to TRBJ1-6; weak D call: TRBD1 (5 bases). Sample: peripheral blood, taken on day 0 of AZD1222 vaccination. The clonotype originates from an adult in good health. The CDR3 loop is CASTGDHLLDSPLHF. CDR3 coding DNA: TGTGCCAGCACCGGGGACCACTTACTAGATTCACCCCTCCACTTT.